These 22 T cell receptor beta chains were sequenced from one sample in a study of blood T cell repertoires in COVID-19. Libraries were prepared by immunoSEQ multiplex PCR; TCRdb keeps only in-frame clonotypes and omits some of them. The data hold approximately 80,000 clones, with more than 70% observed a single time. The sample was peripheral blood. These receptors were obtained from a man aged 50-60 years with active COVID-19.

The J gene is TRBJ2-7, the V gene TRBV18, with 11 nucleotides matching TRBD1. The CDR3 spans 15 residues. The V and J ends lost 4 bases and 2 bases, in that order; junction bases with no gene match: 4. Per the germline V gene, CDR1 is KGHSH and CDR2 is LQKENI. CDR3 sequence: CASSRPGQGAYEQYF. Here the CDR3 DNA reads TGTGCCAGCTCACGCCCGGGACAGGGGGCCTACGAGCAGTACTTC.

The chain has TRBV11-2 and TRBJ2-3; a weak D match, TRBD2 (6 bases). V was clipped by 6 bases and J by 0 bases, with 10 bases between them. Germline V gene data show CDR1 as SGHAT and CDR2 as FQNNGV. This CDR3 is built from 14 residues. This chain's CDR3 is CASSQAGSTDTQYF. In nucleotides, the CDR3 is TGTGCCAGCAGTCAGGCGGGGAGCACAGATACGCAGTATTTT.

The chain is built from TRBV28 and TRBJ2-5; TRBD1 matches 8 bases. This CDR3 spans 16 amino acids. Germline lookup yields CDR1 MDHEN and CDR2 SYDVKM. Trimming at V came to 8 bases and at J to 9 bases, leaving 20 bases not matched to a gene. The CDR3 DNA sequence: TGTGCCAGCCACACCACAGGGGGAGGAGAGGGGTGGGCCCAGTACTTC. This sequence encodes CASHTTGGGEGWAQYF.

The chain carries TRBV9 and TRBJ2-2, with 11 positions matching TRBD1. The CDR3 has 15 residues. Germline V CDR1 and CDR2: SGDLS, YYNGEE. V trimming: 5 bases; J trimming: 5 bases; junction bases outside the gene matches: 5. CDR3 in amino acids: CASRPGQGETGELFF. CDR3 DNA sequence: TGTGCCAGCAGACCGGGACAGGGGGAGACCGGGGAGCTGTTTTTT.

This chain joins TRBV5-4 and TRBJ2-1, with 9 bases matching TRBD2. The J segment lost 4 bases and the V segment lost 0 bases, leaving 5 bases of the junction unmatched. This CDR3 is 16 amino acids long. The germline V gene encodes CDR1 SGHNT and CDR2 YYREEE (reference sequence). The CDR3 spells CASSLGRAGGYNEQFF. The CDR3 DNA reads TGTGCCAGCAGCTTGGGTAGGGCGGGAGGGTACAATGAGCAGTTCTTC.

The genes are TRBV29-1 and TRBJ2-3, with D perhaps TRBD2 (6 bases). Germline CDR1 SQVTM, CDR2 ANQGSEA. V was trimmed by 7 bases and J by 2 bases, leaving 7 bases between them. The CDR3 covers 11 residues. The CDR3 DNA sequence: TGCAGCGCTAGCGACACAGATACGCAGTATTTT. It is translated as CSASDTDTQYF.

The rearrangement joins TRBV15 to TRBJ2-3; D remains ambiguous. With 6 bases removed from V and 2 bases from J, the gap between germline ends came to 15 bases. The CDR3 is made up of 15 amino acids. Germline V gene data show CDR1 as LNHNV and CDR2 as YYDKDF (reference sequence). The CDR3 here is CATSRWLDLTDTQYF. The CDR3 coding sequence is TGTGCCACCAGTCGATGGCTAGACCTCACAGATACGCAGTATTTT.

CDR3 sequence: CASPSVTNEKLFF. CDR3 nucleotide sequence: TGTGCCAGCCCCTCGGTAACTAATGAAAAACTGTTTTTT. The chain joins TRBV6-5 to TRBJ1-4, with D uncertain. V lost 8 bases, J lost 1 base, and 8 bases lay in between. The CDR3 runs to 13 residues. Germline V gene data show CDR1 as MNHEY and CDR2 as SVGAGI.

The V call is TRBV7-2, the J call TRBJ1-4, with 9 positions matching TRBD1. The germline V gene encodes CDR1 SGHTA and CDR2 FQGNSA. There are 14 residues in the CDR3. After removal of 4 bases from V and 6 bases from J, the junction contained 3 bases not matched to a gene. DNA for the CDR3: TGTGCCAGCAGCTCGGGACAGGGATATGAAAAACTGTTTTTT. This encodes CASSSGQGYEKLFF. The full variable domain, its missing parts supplied by reference TRBV7-2 and TRBJ1-4, is GAGVSQSPSNKVTEKGKDVELRCDPISGHTALYWYRQSLGQGLEFLIYFQGNSAPDKSGLPSDRFSAERTGGSVSTLTIQRTQQEDSAVYLCASSSGQGYEKLFFGSGTQLSVL.

This rearrangement joins TRBV5-1 to TRBJ1-5; TRBD1 matches 9 bases. V was pared by 4 bases and J by 7 bases, with 9 bases of the junction left unmatched. The CDR3 runs 15 residues. Germline V gene data show CDR1 as SGHRS and CDR2 as YFSETQ. The DNA for the CDR3 is TGCGCCAGCAGCCCCGGGACAGGGATGGGGCAGCCCCAGCATTTT. Its protein product is CASSPGTGMGQPQHF.

V usage is TRBV6-6 and J usage is TRBJ1-5; a possible D gene is TRBD1 (6 bases). Germline assignment: CDR1 MNHNY and CDR2 SVGAGI (reference sequence). The CDR3 runs 16 residues. Trimming removed 0 bases from V and 4 bases from J, with 13 bases in between. The CDR3 is CASSYSPDRANQPQHF. CDR3 coding DNA: TGTGCCAGCAGTTACTCGCCGGACAGAGCGAATCAGCCCCAGCATTTT.

The chain employs TRBV7-6 and TRBJ2-7; TRBD2 matches at 9 bases. With 4 bases clipped from V and 3 bases from J, the junction kept 13 bases outside the gene matches. In germline, CDR1 is SGHVS, CDR2 FNYEAQ. This CDR3 comprises 17 residues. CDR3 sequence reads: CASSSGGLAGPHYEQYF. The DNA for the CDR3 is TGTGCCAGCAGCTCCGGGGGGCTAGCGGGGCCCCACTACGAGCAGTACTTC.

The CDR3 sequence is CASKLAGITKDTQYF. Here the CDR3 DNA reads TGCGCCAGTAAACTAGCGGGGATTACTAAGGATACGCAGTATTTT. The chain is built from TRBV5-1 and TRBJ2-3; 10 positions agree with TRBD2. Germline CDR1 SGHRS, CDR2 YFSETQ. V dropped 8 bases and J dropped 6; count of bases not matched to a gene: 12. CDR3 size: 15 residues.

There are a few counts of this clone. This chain joins TRBV7-9 and TRBJ2-7; TRBD2 aligns across 9 bases. V was pared by 5 bases and J by 0 bases, with 11 bases of the junction left unmatched. The CDR3 length is 17 residues. Germline values: CDR1 SEHNR, CDR2 FQNEAQ (reference sequence). CDR3 DNA: TGTGCCAGCAGCACAGGGTTGGCGGGAGGGGGCTCCTACGAGCAGTACTTC. Amino acids: CASSTGLAGGGSYEQYF.

This clone was seen more than once but under ten times. This chain uses TRBV7-9 with TRBJ2-7, with D maybe TRBD2 (7 bases). The CDR3 length is 17 residues. Germline CDR1 and CDR2: SEHNR and FQNEAQ (reference sequence). V dropped 4 bases and J dropped 0 bases, with 19 bases sitting between them. The CDR3, as DNA: TGTGCCAGCAGCTACCAAGGGGGGGCCGGCAGCTCCTACGAGCAGTACTTC. Amino acid sequence: CASSYQGGAGSSYEQYF. The full variable domain, rest sourced from reference TRBV7-9 and TRBJ2-7, is DTGVSQNPRHKITKRGQNVTFRCDPISEHNRLYWYRQTLGQGPEFLTYFQNEAQLEKSRLLSDRFSAERPKGSFSTLEIQRTEQGDSAMYLCASSYQGGAGSSYEQYFGPGTRLTVT.

This clone was seen once. The same CDR3 also results from other DNA sequences found in this sample. CDR3 amino acids: CASSPGQGNTGELFF. For the CDR3, the DNA is TGTGCCAGCTCACCGGGACAGGGTAACACCGGGGAGCTGTTTTTT. This chain uses TRBV18 with TRBJ2-2; 9 bases map to TRBD1. After removal of 3 bases from V and 2 bases from J, the junction contained 1 base not matched to a gene. The CDR3 extends over 15 amino acids. The germline V gene has CDR1 KGHSH and CDR2 LQKENI.

V gene TRBV27 combines with J gene TRBJ1-2, with TRBD1 identical over 7 bases. CDR3 length equals 14 residues. V was pared by 5 bases and J by 5 bases, with 8 bases of the junction left unmatched. CDR1 is MNHEY, CDR2 SMNVEV, per germline (reference sequence). This CDR3 is CASSESTGNYGYTF. CDR3 DNA sequence: TGTGCCAGCAGTGAATCGACAGGGAATTATGGCTACACCTTC.

To note about this clone: Distinct nucleotide sequences in the sample also encode this CDR3. CDR3 loop: CASSGGDSYEQYF. The DNA for the CDR3 is TGTGCCAGCAGTGGGGGGGACTCCTACGAGCAGTACTTC. This chain links TRBV2 with TRBJ2-7; D possibly corresponds to TRBD2 (6 bases). Germline V gene lookup returns CDR1 SNHLY and CDR2 FYNNEI. Trimming cost V 4 bases and J 0 bases, with 7 bases left between them. CDR3 length: 13 residues. The whole variable domain, remainder taken from reference TRBV2 and TRBJ2-7, is EPEVTQTPSHQVTQMGQEVILRCVPISNHLYFYWYRQILGQKVEFLVSFYNNEISEKSEIFDDQFSVERPDGSNFTLKIRSTKLEDSAMYFCASSGGDSYEQYFGPGTRLTVT.

This clone was detected once. The rearrangement uses TRBV9 and TRBJ1-4; 9 bases agree with TRBD1. The CDR3 extends over 16 amino acids. After removal of 0 bases from V and 0 bases from J, the junction contained 0 bases not matched to a gene. Germline-derived CDR1 and CDR2 are SGDLS and YYNGEE. The DNA of the CDR3 is TGTGCCAGCAGCGTAGGGACAGGGGCAACTAATGAAAAACTGTTTTTT. The encoded protein is CASSVGTGATNEKLFF.

This clone was counted many times. CDR3 nucleotide sequence: TGTGCCAGCAGTGAAGTGGGATTTGGTTCCGGGGTCTATGGCTACACCTTC. It encodes CASSEVGFGSGVYGYTF. V and J are TRBV2 and TRBJ1-2; unclear D gene. The germline V gene has CDR1 SNHLY and CDR2 FYNNEI. V was shortened by 1 base and J by 4 bases, with 19 bases between the two germline ends. The CDR3 runs to 17 residues.

The chain has TRBV15 and TRBJ2-2, with 11 bases that match TRBD1. The CDR3 runs to 18 residues. V was clipped by 1 base and J by 4 bases; unmatched bases: 8. Germline CDR1 and CDR2: LNHNV and YYDKDF (reference sequence). CDR3 region: CATSRGYPGTGGTGELFF. CDR3 bases: TGTGCCACCAGCAGAGGATATCCCGGGACAGGGGGCACCGGGGAGCTGTTTTTT.

This rearrangement joins TRBV9 to TRBJ2-7; 10 bases are shared with TRBD2. CDR1 SGDLS and CDR2 YYNGEE come from the germline V gene. The trim removed 0 bases at V and 3 bases at J, leaving 3 bases unmatched. The CDR3 consists of 15 residues. The CDR3 region has the DNA TGTGCCAGCAGCGTAGCAACTAGCGGGGTCTACGAGCAGTACTTC. This translates into CASSVATSGVYEQYF.